This T cell receptor beta chain emerged from a study of shared clonotypes between healthy human individuals. Profiled with immunoSEQ multiplex PCR; TCRdb holds only in-frame clones, not every one. The table lists some 1,400,000 clones, approximately 97% of them singletons. A note on this clone: Its antigen is still unknown.

Study-level points and caveats: Generation probabilities were higher for clonotypes shared across all four sorted-subset donors than for unshared ones.

Material for sequencing was naive CD4+ T cells sorted from blood. The subset here: CD45RA+ positively selected. The source of this sequence is a man between 25 and 39 years old in good health.

The CDR3: CASSGLTSGRTDTQYF. CDR3 DNA sequence: TGCGCCAGCAGTGGTCTGACTAGCGGGCGCACAGATACGCAGTATTTT. V usage is TRBV10-1 and J usage is TRBJ2-3, with 10 bases matching TRBD2. Germline V gene lookup returns CDR1 WNHNN and CDR2 SYGVQD (reference sequence). V gave up 4 bases and J gave up 1 base; unmatched junction bases: 5. The CDR3 spans 16 residues.